Each of the 3 T cell receptor beta chains below was sequenced from the same sample in a study of T cell repertoires in cytomegalovirus infection. Using its own MiXCR run on the reads, TCRdb lists one record per CDR3 protein. The data show fewer than 200,000 distinct CDR3 sequences, approximately 19% seen once. The specimen sequenced was PBMCs. Receptor source: a human donor in good health (CMV status not recorded). Some clones in this sample may be carry-over from other donors' samples.

DNA for the CDR3: TGTGCCAGCAGCCGGGCGGGGGTACGCTCCTACAATGAGCAGTTCTTC. Translating it yields CASSRAGVRSYNEQFF. The gene calls are TRBV7-6 and TRBJ2-1, with 7 nucleotides matching TRBD2. V lost 5 bases, J lost 0 bases, and 7 bases stayed unmatched. In germline, CDR1 is SGHVS, CDR2 FNYEAQ. The CDR3 is 16 amino acids.

This clonotype turned up a few times. The chain carries TRBV7-9 and TRBJ1-2, with D perhaps matching TRBD1 (5 bases). CDR3 length equals 15 residues. V was clipped by 0 bases and J by 8 bases, with 16 bases between them. CDR1 is SEHNR, CDR2 FQNEAQ, per germline (reference sequence). CDR3 coding DNA: TGTGCCAGCAGCTTAGCGGGCTGGGGGGAGCAAGGCTACACCTTC. Amino acids: CASSLAGWGEQGYTF.

This clonotype was seen only once. The J gene is TRBJ2-1, the V gene TRBV29-1; TRBD1 aligns across 7 bases. The CDR3 spans 15 residues. With 4 bases clipped from V and 9 bases from J, the junction kept 15 bases outside the gene matches. Per germline, CDR1 SQVTM and CDR2 ANQGSEA. For the CDR3, the DNA is TGCAGCGTTGGGGCCGGGACAGTCTCGCAGGGTGAGCAGTTCTTC. It encodes CSVGAGTVSQGEQFF.